The 3 T cell receptor beta chains below come from one sample, sequenced in a study of T-cell memory formation after mild COVID-19. Each CDR3 protein gets one entry after TCRdb re-called the 5' RACE reads with MiXCR. The sample yields 450,000 to 650,000 distinct CDR3 sequences, about a sixth seen once. Source material: PBMCs or a T cell subset sorted from them (not recorded which). Source of these receptors: an adult woman who had mild COVID-19 (a few samples of this study predate the infection). Cell type and time point are not known.

The table lists this clonotype with a few counts. The CDR3 DNA follows: TGCGCCAGCAGCCTAGAGGGGACTTTCACTAGCAATGAGCAGTTCTTC. Protein: CASSLEGTFTSNEQFF. The chain joins TRBV5-1 to TRBJ2-1; tentative D call: TRBD2 (6 bases). Germline V gene data show CDR1 as SGHRS and CDR2 as YFSETQ. The V end was cut by 4 bases, the J end by 6 bases, with 20 bases between. The CDR3 length is 16 residues.

A remark on this clonotype: Compared with germline, one end of the junction differs, possibly owing to a read error. The chain has TRBV7-3 and TRBJ1-2; TRBD1 agrees at 8 bases. The CDR3 spans 13 residues. Per germline, CDR1 SGHTA and CDR2 FQGTGA. In nucleotides, the CDR3 is TGTGCCAGCAGCCTCCGGGGCGGACAGGGCTTCACCTTC. It specifies CASSLRGGQGFTF.

This chain connects TRBV24-1 to TRBJ1-2; TRBD1 is a possible D gene (5 bases). CDR3 length: 13 residues. V gave up 4 bases and J gave up 3 bases, with 8 bases separating them. The germline V gene encodes CDR1 KGHDR and CDR2 SFDVKD. The CDR3 spells CATSESGDYGYTF. CDR3 in DNA: TGTGCCACCAGTGAGTCGGGGGACTATGGCTACACCTTC.